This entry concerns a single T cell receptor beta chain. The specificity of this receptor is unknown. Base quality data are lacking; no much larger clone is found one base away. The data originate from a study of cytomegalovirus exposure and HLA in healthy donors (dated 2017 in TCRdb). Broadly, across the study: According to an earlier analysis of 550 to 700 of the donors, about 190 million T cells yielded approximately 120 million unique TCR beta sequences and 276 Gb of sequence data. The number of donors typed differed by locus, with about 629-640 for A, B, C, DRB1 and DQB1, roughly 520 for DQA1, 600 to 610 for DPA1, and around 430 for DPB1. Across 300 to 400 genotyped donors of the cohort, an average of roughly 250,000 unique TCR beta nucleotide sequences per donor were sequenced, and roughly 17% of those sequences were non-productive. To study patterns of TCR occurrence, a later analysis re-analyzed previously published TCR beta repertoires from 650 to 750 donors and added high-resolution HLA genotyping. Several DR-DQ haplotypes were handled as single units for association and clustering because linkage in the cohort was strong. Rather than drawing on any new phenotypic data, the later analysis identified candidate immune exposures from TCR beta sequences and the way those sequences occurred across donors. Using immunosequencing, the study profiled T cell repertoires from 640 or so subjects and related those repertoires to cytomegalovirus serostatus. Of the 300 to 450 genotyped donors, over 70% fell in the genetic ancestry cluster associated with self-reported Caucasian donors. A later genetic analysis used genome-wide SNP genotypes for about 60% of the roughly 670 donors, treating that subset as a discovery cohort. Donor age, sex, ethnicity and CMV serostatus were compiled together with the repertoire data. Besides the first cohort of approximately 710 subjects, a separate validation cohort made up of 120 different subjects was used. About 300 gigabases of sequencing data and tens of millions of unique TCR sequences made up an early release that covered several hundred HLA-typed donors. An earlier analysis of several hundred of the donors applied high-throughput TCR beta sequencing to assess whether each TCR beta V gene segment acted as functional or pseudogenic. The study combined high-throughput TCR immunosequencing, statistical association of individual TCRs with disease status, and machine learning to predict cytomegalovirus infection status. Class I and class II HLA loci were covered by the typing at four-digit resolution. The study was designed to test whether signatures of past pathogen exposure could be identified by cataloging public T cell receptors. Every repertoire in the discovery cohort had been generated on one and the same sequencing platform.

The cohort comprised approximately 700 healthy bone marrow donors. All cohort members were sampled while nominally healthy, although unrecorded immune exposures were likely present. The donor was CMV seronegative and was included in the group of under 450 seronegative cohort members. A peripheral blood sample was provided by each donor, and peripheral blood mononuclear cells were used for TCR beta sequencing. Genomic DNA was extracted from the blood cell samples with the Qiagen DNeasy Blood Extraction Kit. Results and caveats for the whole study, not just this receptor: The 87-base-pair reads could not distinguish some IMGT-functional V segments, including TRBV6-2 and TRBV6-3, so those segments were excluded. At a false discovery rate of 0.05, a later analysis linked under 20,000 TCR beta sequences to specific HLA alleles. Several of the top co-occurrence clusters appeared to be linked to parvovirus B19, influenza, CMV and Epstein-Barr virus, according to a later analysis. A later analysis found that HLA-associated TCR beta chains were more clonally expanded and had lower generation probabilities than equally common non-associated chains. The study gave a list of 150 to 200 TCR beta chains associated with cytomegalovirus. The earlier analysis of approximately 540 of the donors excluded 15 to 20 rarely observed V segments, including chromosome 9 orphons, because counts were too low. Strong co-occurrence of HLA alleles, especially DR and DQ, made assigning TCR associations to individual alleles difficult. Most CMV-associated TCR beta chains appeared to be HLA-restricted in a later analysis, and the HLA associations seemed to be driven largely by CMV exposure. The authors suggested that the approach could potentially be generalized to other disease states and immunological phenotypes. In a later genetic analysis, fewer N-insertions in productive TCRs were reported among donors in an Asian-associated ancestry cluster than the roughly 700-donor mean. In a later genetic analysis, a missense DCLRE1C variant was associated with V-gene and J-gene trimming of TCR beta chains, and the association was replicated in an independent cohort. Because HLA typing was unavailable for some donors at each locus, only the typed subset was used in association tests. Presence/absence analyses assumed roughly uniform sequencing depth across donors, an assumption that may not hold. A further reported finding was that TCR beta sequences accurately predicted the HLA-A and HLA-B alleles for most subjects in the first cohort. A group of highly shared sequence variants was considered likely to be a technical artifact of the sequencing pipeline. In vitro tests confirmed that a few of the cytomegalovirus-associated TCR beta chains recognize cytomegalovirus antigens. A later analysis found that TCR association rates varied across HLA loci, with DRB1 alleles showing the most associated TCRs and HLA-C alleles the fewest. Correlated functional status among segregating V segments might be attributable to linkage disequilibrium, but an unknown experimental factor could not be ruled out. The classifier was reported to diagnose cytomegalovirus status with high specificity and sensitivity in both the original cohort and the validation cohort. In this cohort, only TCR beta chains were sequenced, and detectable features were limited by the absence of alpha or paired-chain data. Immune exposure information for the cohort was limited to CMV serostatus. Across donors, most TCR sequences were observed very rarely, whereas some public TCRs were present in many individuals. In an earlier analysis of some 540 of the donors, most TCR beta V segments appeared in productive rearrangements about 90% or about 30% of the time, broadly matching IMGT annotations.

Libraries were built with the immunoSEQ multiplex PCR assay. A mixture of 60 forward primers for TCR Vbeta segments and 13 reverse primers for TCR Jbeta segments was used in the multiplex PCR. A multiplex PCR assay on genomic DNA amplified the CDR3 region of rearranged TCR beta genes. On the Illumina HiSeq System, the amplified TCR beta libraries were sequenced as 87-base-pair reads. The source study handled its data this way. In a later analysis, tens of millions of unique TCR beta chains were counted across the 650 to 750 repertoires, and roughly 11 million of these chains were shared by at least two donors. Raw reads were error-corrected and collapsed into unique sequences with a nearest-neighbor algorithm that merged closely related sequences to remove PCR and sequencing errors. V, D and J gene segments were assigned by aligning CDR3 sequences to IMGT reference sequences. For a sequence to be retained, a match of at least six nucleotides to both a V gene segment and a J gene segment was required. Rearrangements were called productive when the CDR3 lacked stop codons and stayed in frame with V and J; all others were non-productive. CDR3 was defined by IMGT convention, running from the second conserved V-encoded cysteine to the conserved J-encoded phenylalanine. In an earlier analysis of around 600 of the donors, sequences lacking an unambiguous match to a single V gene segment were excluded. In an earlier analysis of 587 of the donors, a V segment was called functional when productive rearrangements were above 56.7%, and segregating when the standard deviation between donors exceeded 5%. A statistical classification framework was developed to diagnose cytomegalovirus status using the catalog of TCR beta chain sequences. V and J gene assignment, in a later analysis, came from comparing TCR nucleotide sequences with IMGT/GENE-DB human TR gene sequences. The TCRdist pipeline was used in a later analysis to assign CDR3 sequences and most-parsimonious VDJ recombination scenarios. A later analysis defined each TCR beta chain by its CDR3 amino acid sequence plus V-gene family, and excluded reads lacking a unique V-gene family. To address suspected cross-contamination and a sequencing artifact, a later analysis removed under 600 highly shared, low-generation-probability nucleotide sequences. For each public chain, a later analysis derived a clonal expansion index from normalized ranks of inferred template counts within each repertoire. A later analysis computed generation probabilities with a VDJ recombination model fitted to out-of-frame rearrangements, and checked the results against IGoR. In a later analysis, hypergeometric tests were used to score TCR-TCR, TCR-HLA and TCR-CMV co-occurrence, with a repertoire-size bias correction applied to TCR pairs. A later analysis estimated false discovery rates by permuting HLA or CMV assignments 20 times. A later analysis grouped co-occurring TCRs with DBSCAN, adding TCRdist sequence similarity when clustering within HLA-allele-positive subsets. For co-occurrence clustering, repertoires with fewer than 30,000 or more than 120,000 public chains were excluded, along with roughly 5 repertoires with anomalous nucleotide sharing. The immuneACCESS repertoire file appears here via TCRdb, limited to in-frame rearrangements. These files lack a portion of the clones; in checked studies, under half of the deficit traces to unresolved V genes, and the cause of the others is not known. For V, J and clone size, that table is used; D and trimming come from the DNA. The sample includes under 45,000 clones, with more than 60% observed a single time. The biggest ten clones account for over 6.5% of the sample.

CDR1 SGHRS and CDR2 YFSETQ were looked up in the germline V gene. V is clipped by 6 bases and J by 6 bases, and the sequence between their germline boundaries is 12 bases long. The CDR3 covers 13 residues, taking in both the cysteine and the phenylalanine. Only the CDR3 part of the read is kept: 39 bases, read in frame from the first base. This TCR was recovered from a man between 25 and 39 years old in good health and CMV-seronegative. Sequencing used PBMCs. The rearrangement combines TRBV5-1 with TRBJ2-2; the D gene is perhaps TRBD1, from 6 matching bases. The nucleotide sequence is TGCGCCAGCACTCCAGGGGACGCCGGGGAGCTGTTTTTT. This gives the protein CASTPGDAGELFF.